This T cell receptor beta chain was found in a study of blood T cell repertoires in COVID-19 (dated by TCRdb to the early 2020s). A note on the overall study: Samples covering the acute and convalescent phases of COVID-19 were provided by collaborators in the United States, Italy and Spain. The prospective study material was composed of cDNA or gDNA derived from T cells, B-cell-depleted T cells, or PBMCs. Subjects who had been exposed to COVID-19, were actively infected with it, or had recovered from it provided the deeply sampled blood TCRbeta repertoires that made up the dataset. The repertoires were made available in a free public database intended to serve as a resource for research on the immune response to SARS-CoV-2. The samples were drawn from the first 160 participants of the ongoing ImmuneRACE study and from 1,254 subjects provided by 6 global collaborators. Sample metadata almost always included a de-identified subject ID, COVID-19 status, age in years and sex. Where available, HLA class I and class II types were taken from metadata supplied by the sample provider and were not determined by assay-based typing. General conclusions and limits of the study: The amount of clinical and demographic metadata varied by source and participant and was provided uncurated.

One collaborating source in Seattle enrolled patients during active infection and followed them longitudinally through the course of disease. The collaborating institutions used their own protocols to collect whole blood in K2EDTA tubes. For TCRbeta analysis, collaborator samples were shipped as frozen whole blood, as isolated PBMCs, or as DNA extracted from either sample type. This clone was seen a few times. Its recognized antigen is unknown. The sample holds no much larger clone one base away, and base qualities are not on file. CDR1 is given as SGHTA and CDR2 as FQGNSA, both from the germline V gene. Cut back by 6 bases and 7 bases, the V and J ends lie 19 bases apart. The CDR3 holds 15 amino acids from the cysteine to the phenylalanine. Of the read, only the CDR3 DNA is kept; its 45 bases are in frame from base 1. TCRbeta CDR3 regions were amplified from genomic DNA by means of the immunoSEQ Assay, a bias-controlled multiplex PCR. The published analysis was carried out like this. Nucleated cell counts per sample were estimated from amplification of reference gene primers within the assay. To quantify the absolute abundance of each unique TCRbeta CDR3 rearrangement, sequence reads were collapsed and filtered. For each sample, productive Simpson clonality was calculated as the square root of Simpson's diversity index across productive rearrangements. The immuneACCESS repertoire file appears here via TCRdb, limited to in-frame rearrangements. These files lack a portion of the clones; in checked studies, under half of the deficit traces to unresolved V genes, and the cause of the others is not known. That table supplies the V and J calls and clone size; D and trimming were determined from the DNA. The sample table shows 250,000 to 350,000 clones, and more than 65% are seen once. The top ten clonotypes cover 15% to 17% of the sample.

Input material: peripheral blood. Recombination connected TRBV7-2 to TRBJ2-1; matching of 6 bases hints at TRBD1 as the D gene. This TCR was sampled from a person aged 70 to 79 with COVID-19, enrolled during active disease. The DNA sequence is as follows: TGTGCCAGCAGAAGACAGGCCCAGTTTAGTAATGAGCAGTTCTTC. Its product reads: CASRRQAQFSNEQFF.